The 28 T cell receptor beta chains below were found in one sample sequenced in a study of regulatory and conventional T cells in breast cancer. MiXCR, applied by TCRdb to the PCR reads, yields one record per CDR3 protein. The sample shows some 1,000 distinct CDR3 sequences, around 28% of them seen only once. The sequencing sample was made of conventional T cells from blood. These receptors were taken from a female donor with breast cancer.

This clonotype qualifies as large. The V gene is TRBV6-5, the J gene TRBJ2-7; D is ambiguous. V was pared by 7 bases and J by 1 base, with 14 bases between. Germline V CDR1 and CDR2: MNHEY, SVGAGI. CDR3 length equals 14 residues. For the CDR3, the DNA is TGTGCCAGCAACCCCTCCGCCGTTTCCTACGAGCAGTACTTC. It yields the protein CASNPSAVSYEQYF.

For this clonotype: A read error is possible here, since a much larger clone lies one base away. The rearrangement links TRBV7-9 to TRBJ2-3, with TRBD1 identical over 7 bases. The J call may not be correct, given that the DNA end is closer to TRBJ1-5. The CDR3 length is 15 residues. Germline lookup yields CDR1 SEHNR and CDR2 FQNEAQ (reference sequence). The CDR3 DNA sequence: TGTGCCAGCAGCTTAGTGCTAGCGGGGACAGATACGCAGCATTTT. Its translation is CASSLVLAGTDTQHF.

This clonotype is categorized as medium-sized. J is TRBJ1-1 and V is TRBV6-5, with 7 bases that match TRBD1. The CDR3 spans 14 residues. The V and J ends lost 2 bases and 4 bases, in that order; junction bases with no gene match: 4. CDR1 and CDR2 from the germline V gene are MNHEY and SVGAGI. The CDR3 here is CASSYSTGVTEAFF. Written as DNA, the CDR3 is TGTGCCAGCAGTTACAGTACAGGGGTCACTGAAGCTTTCTTT.

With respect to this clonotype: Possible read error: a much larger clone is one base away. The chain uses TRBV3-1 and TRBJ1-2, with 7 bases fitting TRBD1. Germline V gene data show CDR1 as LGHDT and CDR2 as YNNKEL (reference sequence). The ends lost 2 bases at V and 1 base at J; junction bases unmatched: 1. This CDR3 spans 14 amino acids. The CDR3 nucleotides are TGTGCCAGCAGCCAACAGGGGGTTAACTATGGCTACACCTTC. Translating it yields CASSQQGVNYGYTF.

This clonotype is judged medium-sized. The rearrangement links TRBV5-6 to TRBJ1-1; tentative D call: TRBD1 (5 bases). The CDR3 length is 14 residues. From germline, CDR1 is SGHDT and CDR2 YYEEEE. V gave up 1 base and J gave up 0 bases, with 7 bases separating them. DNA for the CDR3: TGTGCCAGCAGCTTGACAGGCATGAACACTGAAGCTTTCTTT. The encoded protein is CASSLTGMNTEAFF.

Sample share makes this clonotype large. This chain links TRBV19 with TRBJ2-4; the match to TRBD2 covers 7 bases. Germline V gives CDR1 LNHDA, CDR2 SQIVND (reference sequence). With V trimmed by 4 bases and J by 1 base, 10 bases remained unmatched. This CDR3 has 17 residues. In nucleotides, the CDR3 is TGTGCCAGTAGTACCCCGTCGGCCGGGGGGGCCAAAAACATTCAGTACTTC. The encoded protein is CASSTPSAGGAKNIQYF.

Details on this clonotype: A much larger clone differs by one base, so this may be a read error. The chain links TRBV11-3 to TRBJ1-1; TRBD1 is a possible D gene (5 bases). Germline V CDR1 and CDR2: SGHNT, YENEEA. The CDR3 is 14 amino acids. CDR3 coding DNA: TGTGCCAGCAGCTTGGGGGGTATGAACATTGAAGCTTTCTTT. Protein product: CASSLGGMNIEAFF.

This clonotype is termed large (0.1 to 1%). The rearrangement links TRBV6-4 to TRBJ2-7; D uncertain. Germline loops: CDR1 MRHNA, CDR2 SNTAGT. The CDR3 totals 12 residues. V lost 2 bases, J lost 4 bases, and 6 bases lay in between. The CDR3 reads CASSDPQYEQYF. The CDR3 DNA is TGTGCCAGCAGTGACCCACAATACGAGCAGTACTTC.

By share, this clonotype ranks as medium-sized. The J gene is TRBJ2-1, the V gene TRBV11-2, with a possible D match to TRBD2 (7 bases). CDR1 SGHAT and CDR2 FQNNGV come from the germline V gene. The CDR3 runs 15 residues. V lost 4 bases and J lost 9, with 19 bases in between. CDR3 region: CASSSRGALNAEQFF. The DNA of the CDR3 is TGTGCCAGCAGCTCCCGGGGGGCGCTAAACGCTGAGCAGTTCTTC. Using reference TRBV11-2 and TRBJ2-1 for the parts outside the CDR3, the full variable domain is EAGVAQSPRYKIIEKRQSVAFWCNPISGHATLYWYQQILGQGPKLLIQFQNNGVVDDSQLPKDRFSAERLKGVDSTLKIQPAKLEDSAVYLCASSSRGALNAEQFFGPGTRLTVL.

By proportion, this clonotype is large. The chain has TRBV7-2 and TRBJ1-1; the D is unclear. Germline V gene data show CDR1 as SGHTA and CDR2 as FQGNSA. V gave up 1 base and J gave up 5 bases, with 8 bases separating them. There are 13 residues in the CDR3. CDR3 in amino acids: CASSLVGDTEAFF. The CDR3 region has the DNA TGTGCCAGCAGCTTAGTCGGGGATACTGAAGCTTTCTTT.

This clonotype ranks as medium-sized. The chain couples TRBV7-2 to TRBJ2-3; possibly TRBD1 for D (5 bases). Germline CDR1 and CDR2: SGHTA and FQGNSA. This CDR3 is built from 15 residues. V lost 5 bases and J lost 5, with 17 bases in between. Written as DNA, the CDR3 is TGTGCCAGCAGCAAAACGTACCTCAGGGTAGATACGCAGTATTTT. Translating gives CASSKTYLRVDTQYF. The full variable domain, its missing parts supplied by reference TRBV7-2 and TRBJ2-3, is GAGVSQSPSNKVTEKGKDVELRCDPISGHTALYWYRQSLGQGLEFLIYFQGNSAPDKSGLPSDRFSAERTGGSVSTLTIQRTQQEDSAVYLCASSKTYLRVDTQYFGPGTRLTVL.

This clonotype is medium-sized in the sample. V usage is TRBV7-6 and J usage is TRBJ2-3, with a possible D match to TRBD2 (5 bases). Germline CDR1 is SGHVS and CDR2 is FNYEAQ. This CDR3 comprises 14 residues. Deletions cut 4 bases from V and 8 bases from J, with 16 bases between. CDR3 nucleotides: TGTGCCAGCAGCTCCACGATTGAGGGTTCTACGCAGTATTTT. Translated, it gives CASSSTIEGSTQYF.

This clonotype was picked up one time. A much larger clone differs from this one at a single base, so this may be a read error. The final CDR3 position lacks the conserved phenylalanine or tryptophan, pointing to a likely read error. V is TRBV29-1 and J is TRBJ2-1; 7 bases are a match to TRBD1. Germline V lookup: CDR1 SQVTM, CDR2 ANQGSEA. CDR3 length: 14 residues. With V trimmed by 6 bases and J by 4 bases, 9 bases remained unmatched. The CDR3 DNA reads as TGCAGCGTCGCACCGGGACAGACTTACAATGAGCAGTTCCTC. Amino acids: CSVAPGQTYNEQFL.

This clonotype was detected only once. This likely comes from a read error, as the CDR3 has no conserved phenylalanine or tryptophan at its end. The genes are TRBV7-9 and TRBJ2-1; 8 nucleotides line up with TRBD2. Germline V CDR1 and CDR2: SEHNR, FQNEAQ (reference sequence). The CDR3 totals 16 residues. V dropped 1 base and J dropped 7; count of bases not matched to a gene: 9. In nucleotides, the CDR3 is TGTGCCAGCAGCTTAGTCGCCGGGACGGGGGGGAATGAGCAGTTCTCC. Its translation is CASSLVAGTGGNEQFS.

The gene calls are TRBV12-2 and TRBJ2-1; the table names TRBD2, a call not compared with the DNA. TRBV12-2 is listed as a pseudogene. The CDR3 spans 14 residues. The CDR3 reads CASRLEAGGQGQFF. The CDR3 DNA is TGTGCAAGTCGCTTAGAAGCGGGGGGTCAGGGGCAGTTCTTC.

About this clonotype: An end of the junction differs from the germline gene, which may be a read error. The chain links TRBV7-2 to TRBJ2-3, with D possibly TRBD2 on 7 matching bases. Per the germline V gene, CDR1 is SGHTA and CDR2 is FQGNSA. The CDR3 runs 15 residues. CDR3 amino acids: CASSGNGGGTDTRYF. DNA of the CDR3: TGCGCCAGCAGCGGGAATGGCGGGGGCACAGATACGCGGTATTTT.

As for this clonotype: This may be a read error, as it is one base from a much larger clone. The CDR3 DNA reads as TGTGCCAGCTCACGGGGGGCTTTCGATGAGCAGCTCTTC. It codes for CASSRGAFDEQLF. The V call is TRBV2, the J call TRBJ2-1; D possibly corresponds to TRBD2 (7 bases). CDR1 SNHLY and CDR2 FYNNEI come from the germline V gene. CDR3 length: 13 amino acids.

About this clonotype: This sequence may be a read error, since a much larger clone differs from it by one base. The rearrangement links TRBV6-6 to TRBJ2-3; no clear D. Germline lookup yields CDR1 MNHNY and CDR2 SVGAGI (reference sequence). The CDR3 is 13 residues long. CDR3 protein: CAISPKSADTPYF. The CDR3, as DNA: TGTGCCATTTCCCCGAAGTCCGCAGATACGCCGTATTTT.

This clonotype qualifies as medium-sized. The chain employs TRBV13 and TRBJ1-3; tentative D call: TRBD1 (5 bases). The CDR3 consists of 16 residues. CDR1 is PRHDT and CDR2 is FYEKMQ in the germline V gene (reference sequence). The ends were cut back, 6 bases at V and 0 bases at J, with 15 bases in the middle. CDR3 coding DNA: TGTGCCAGCAGACCCCGGAAGGGACCCTCTGGAAACACCATATATTTT. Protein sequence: CASRPRKGPSGNTIYF.

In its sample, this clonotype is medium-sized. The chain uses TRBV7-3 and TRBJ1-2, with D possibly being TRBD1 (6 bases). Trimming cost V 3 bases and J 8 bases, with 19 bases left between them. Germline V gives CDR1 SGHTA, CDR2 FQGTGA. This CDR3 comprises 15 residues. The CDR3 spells CASSLGADFRVGYTF. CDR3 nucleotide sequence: TGTGCCAGCAGCTTGGGGGCGGACTTCAGAGTCGGCTACACCTTC. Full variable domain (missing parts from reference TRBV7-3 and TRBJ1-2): GAGVSQTPSNKVTEKGKYVELRCDPISGHTALYWYRQSLGQGPEFLIYFQGTGAADDSGLPNDRFFAVRPEGSVSTLKIQRTERGDSAVYLCASSLGADFRVGYTFGSGTRLTVV.

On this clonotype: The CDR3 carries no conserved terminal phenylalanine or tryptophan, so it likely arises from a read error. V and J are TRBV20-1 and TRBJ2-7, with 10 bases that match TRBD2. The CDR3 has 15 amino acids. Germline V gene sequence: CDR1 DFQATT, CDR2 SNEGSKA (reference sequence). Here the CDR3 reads CGATKPLAGDYEQYL. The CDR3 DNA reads TGCGGTGCCACTAAACCTCTAGCGGGGGACTACGAGCAGTACCTC.

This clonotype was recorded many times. The CDR3 region is CAWLTSGGASQFF. DNA of the CDR3: TGTGCCTGGCTTACTAGCGGGGGGGCGAGTCAGTTCTTC. The chain employs TRBV30 and TRBJ2-1; 13 bases align to TRBD2. Germline lookup yields CDR1 GTSNPN and CDR2 SVGIG (reference sequence). The CDR3 sequence is 13 residues long. Trimming removed 5 bases from V and 13 bases from J; junction bases left unmatched: 8.

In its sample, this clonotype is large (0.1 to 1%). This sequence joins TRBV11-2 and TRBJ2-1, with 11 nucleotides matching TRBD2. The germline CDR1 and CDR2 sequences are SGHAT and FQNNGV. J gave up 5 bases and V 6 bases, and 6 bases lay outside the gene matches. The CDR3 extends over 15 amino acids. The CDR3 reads CASRRTSGSHNEQFF. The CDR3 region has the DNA TGTGCCAGCAGACGGACTAGCGGGTCCCACAATGAGCAGTTCTTC. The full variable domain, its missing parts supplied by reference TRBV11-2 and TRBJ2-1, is EAGVAQSPRYKIIEKRQSVAFWCNPISGHATLYWYQQILGQGPKLLIQFQNNGVVDDSQLPKDRFSAERLKGVDSTLKIQPAKLEDSAVYLCASRRTSGSHNEQFFGPGTRLTVL.

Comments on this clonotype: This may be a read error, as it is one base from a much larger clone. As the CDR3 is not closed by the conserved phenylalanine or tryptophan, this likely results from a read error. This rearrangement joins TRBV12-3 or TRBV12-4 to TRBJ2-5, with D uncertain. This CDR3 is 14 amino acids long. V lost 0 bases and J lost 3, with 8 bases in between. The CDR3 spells CASSLALSEETQYS. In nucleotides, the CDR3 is TGTGCCAGCAGTTTAGCGCTGAGTGAAGAGACCCAGTACTCC.

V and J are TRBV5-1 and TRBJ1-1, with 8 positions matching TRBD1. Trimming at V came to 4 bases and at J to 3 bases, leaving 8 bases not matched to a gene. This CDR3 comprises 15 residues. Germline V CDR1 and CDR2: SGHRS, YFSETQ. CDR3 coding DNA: TGCGCCAGCAGCGTCGGACAGGGAAGGGACACTGAAGCTTTCTTT. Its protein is CASSVGQGRDTEAFF. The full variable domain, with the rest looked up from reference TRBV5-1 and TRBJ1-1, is KAGVTQTPRYLIKTRGQQVTLSCSPISGHRSVSWYQQTPGQGLQFLFEYFSETQRNKGNFPGRFSGRQFSNSRSEMNVSTLELGDSALYLCASSVGQGRDTEAFFGQGTRLTVV.

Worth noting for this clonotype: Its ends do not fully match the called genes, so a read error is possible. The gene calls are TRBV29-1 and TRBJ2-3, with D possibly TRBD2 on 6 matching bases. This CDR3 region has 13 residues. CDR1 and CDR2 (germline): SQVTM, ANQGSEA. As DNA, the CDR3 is TGCAGCGTTACGGGGGATGGCACAGATACGCAGTACTTT. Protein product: CSVTGDGTDTQYF.

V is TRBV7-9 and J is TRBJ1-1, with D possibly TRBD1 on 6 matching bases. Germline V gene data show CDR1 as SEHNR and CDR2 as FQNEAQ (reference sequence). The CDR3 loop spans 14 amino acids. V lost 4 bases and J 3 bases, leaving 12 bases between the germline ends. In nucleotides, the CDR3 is TGTGCCAGCAGCTCAGGGGCTCAGGACACTGAAGCTTTCTTT. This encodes CASSSGAQDTEAFF.

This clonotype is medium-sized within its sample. CDR3 DNA: TGTGCCAGCAGCTCCCCCGGGGGCGCGGGTTTTTGGGAGACCCAGTACTTC. This codes for CASSSPGGAGFWETQYF. The chain uses TRBV6-2 or TRBV6-3 and TRBJ2-5, with D perhaps given as TRBD1 or TRBD2 (6 bases each). The germline V and J ends were trimmed by 6 bases and 5 bases, with 25 bases remaining between them. Germline assignment: CDR1 MNHEY and CDR2 SVGEGT. The CDR3 is 17 residues long.